The 2 T cell receptor beta chains below all came from one sample that was sequenced in a study of T cell changes during pregnancy in multiple sclerosis. Method: immunoSEQ multiplex PCR; TCRdb's copy keeps in-frame clones and lacks some. The profile covers about 77,000 clones, with 89% appearing a single time and 1.9% taken by the ten largest. The sequencing here drew on peripheral blood, taken before pregnancy. The receptor source for this set is a female donor with multiple sclerosis, enrolled in a pregnancy study.

The chain carries TRBV15 and TRBJ1-4; tentative D call: TRBD1 (5 bases). There are 11 residues in the CDR3. V was shortened by 8 bases and J by 8 bases, with 9 bases between the two germline ends. Per the germline V gene, CDR1 is LNHNV and CDR2 is YYDKDF (reference sequence). The CDR3 sequence: CATGGREKLFF. The CDR3 region has the DNA TGTGCCACCGGGGGGAGGGAAAAACTGTTTTTT.

This clone showed up many times. CDR3 amino acids: CASSEAGRTPFF. CDR3 coding DNA: TGTGCCAGCAGTGAAGCTGGGCGGACACCTTTTTTT. This chain connects TRBV2 to TRBJ1-4, with D perhaps TRBD1 (5 bases). V gave up 0 bases and J gave up 17 bases, with 13 bases separating them. The CDR3 is made up of 12 amino acids. The germline V gene encodes CDR1 SNHLY and CDR2 FYNNEI.